The subject of this entry is one T cell receptor beta chain. The target antigen is unknown. Germline V lookup: CDR1 SGHRS, CDR2 YFSETQ. Trimming left V 3 bases short and J 5 bases short, with 17 bases between. The CDR3 runs 16 residues. The protocol was immunoSEQ multiplex PCR, while the TCRdb copy is restricted to in-frame clones and leaves out a portion. The sample holds some 78,000 clones, approximately 86% seen once. Focal radiation plus CTLA-4 blockade with ipilimumab was administered to patients who had chemo-refractory metastatic non-small-cell lung cancer. The data are from a study of radiotherapy plus CTLA-4 blockade in lung cancer. Whole-study context: Disease control was seen in 25% to 40% of patients, objective responses in 18%. Overall study results and limits: Researchers report tumor-derived TCR clones expanding in blood after radiotherapy plus ipilimumab.

The TCR originated in a human donor with non-small cell lung cancer who had a partial response to radiotherapy plus ipilimumab. The sample here was peripheral blood, taken from a patient treated with radiotherapy plus ipilimumab. This chain joins TRBV5-1 and TRBJ2-2; tentative D call: TRBD1 (6 bases). This CDR3 reads CASSWDTYFTTGELFF. CDR3 nucleotide sequence: TGCGCCAGCAGCTGGGACACCTATTTCACGACCGGGGAGCTGTTTTTT.